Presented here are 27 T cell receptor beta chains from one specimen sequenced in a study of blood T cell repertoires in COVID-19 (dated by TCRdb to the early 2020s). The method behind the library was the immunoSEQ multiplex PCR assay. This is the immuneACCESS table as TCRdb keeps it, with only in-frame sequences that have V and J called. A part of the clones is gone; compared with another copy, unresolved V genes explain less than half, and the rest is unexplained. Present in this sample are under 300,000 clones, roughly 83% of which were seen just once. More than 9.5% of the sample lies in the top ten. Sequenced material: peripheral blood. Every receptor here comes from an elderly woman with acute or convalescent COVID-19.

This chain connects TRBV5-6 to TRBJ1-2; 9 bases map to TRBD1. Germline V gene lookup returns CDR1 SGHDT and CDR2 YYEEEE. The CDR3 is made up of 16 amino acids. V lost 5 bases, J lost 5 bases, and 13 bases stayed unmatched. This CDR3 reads CASSPQGAEVRYGYTF. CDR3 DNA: TGTGCCAGCAGTCCACAGGGGGCGGAGGTTAGGTATGGCTACACCTTC.

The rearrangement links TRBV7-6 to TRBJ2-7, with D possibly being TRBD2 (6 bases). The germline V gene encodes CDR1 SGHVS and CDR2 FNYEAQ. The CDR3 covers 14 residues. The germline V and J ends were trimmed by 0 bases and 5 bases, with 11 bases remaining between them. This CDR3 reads CASSLARGSHEQYF. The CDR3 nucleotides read TGTGCCAGCAGCTTAGCGCGGGGTTCTCACGAGCAGTACTTC.

The CDR3 sequence: CASSQMPRGHNEQFF. The CDR3 DNA reads TGTGCCAGCAGCCAAATGCCAAGGGGGCACAATGAGCAGTTCTTC. This sequence joins TRBV3-1 (or the pseudogene TRBV3-2) and TRBJ2-1; 7 bases match TRBD1. This CDR3 region has 15 residues. V was clipped by 2 bases and J by 5 bases; unmatched bases: 6. CDR1 LGHDT and CDR2 YNNKEL come from the germline V gene (reference sequence).

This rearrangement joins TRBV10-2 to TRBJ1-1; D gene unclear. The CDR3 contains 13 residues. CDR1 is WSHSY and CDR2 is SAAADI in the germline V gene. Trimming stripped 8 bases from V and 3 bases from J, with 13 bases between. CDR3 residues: CASSGISDTEAFF. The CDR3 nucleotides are TGCGCCAGCTCCGGGATTTCAGACACTGAAGCTTTCTTT.

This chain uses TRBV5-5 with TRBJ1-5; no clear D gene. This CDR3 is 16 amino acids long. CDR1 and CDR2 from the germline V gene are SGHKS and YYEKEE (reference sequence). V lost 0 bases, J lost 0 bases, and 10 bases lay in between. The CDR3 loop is CASSLEPFPSNQPQHF. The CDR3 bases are TGTGCCAGCAGCTTGGAGCCTTTTCCTAGCAATCAGCCCCAGCATTTT.

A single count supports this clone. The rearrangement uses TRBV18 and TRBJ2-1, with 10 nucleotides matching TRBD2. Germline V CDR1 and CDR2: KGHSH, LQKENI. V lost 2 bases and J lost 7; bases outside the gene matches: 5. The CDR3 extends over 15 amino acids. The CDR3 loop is CASSPESGGANEQFF. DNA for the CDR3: TGTGCCAGCTCACCAGAGAGCGGGGGGGCGAATGAGCAGTTCTTC.

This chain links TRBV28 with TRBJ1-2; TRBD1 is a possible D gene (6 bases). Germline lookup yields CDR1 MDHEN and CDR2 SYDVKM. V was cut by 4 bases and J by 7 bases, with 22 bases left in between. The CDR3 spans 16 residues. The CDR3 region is CASSSPGTKDGFGYTF. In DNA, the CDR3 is TGTGCCAGCAGTTCGCCCGGGACAAAAGATGGCTTTGGCTACACCTTC.

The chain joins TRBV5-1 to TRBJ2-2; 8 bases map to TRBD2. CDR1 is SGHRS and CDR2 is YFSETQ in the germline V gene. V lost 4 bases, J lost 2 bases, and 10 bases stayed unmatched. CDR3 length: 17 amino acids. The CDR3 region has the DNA TGCGCCAGCAGCCACTCGTCGGGGGGGTCCAACACCGGGGAGCTGTTTTTT. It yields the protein CASSHSSGGSNTGELFF.

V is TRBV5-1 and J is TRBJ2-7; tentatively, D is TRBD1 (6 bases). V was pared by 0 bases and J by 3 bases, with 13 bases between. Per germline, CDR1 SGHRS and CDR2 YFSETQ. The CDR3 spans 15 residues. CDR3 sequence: CASSLAEDRSYEQYF. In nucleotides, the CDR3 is TGCGCCAGCAGCTTGGCCGAAGACAGGAGCTACGAGCAGTACTTC.

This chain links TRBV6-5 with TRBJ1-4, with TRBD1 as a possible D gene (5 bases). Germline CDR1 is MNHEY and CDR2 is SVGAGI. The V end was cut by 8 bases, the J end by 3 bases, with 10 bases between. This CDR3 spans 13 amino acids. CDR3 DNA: TGTGCCAGCTCAGGGTCTGCTAATGAAAAACTGTTTTTT. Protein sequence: CASSGSANEKLFF.

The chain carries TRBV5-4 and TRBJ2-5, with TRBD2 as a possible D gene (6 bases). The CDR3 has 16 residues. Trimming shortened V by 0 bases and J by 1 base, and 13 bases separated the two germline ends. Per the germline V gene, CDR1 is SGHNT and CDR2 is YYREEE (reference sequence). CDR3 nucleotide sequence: TGTGCCAGCAGCTTGGGTGGAGGGGTTGGCCAAGAGACCCAGTACTTC. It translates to CASSLGGGVGQETQYF.

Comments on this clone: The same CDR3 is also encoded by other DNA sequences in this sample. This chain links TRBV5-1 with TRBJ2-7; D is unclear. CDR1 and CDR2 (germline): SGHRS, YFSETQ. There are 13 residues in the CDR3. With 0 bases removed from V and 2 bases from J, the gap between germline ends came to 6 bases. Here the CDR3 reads CASSLATAYEQYF. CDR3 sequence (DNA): TGCGCCAGCAGCTTGGCCACAGCCTACGAGCAGTACTTC.

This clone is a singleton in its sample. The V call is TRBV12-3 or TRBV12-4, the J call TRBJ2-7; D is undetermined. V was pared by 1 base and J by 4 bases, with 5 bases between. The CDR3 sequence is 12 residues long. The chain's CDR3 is CASSLGAYEQYF. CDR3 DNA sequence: TGTGCCAGCAGTTTAGGAGCTTACGAGCAGTACTTC.

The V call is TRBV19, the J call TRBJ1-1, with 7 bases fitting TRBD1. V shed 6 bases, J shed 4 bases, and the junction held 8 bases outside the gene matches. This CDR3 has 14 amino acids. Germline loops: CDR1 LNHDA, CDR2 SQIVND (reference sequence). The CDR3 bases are TGTGCCAGTAGACTACAGGGGTTAGCCACTGAAGCTTTCTTT. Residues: CASRLQGLATEAFF.

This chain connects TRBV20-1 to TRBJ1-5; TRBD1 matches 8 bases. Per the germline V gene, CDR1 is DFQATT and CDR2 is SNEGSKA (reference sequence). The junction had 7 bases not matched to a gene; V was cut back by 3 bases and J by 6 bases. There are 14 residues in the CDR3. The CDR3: CSASAGGIGQPQHF. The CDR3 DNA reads TGCAGTGCTAGTGCAGGGGGCATTGGTCAGCCCCAGCATTTT.

CDR3 nucleotide sequence: TGTGCCAGCAGCTTGGGGAGGAGGTCTGAAGCTTTCTTT. Amino acid sequence: CASSLGRRSEAFF. The chain is built from TRBV5-4 and TRBJ1-1; D not resolved. The V and J ends lost 0 bases and 6 bases respectively, with 9 bases between them. This CDR3 is built from 13 residues. The germline gives CDR1 SGHNT, CDR2 YYREEE (reference sequence).

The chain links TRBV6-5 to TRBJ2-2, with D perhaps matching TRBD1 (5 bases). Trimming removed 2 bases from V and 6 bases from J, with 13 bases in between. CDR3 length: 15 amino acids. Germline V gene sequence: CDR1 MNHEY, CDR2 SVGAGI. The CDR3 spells CASSYQGIDPGELFF. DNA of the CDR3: TGTGCCAGCAGTTACCAGGGAATAGATCCCGGGGAGCTGTTTTTT.

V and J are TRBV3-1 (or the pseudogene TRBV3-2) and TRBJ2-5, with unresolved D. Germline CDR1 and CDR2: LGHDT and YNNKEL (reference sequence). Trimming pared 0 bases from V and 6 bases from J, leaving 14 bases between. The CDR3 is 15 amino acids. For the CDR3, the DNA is TGTGCCAGCAGCCAAGATGGGTATAGCCGGAAGACCCAGTACTTC. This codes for CASSQDGYSRKTQYF.

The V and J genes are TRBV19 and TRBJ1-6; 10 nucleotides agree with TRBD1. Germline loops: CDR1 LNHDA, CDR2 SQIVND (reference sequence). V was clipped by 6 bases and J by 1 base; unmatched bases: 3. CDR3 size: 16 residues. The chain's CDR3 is CASRDRGSSYNSPLHF. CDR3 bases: TGTGCCAGTAGGGACAGGGGGTCGTCCTATAATTCACCCCTCCACTTT.

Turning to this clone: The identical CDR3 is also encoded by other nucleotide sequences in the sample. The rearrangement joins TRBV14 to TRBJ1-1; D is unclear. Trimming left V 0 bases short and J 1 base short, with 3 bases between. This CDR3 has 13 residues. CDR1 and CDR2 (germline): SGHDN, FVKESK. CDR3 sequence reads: CASSQDRNTEAFF. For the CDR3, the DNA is TGTGCCAGCAGCCAAGACCGGAACACTGAAGCTTTCTTT.

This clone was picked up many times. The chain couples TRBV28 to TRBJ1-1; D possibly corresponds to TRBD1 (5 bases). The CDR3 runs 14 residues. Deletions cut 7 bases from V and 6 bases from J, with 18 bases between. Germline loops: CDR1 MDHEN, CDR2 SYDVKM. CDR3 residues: CASTAPGAASEAFF. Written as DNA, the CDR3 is TGTGCCAGCACCGCCCCTGGGGCGGCCTCTGAAGCTTTCTTT.

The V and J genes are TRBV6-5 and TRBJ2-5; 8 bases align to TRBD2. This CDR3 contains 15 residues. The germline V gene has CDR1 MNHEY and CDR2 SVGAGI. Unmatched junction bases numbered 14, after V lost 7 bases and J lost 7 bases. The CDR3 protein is CASIASGGLGGTQYF. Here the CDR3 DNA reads TGTGCCAGCATAGCGAGCGGGGGCCTTGGAGGGACCCAGTACTTC.

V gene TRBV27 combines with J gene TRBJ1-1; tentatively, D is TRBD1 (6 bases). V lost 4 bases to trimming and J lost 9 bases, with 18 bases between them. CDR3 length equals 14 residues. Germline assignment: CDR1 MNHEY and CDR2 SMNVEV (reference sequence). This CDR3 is CASSSQGGQRKAFF. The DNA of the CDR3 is TGTGCCAGCAGTTCACAGGGAGGGCAGAGAAAAGCTTTCTTT.

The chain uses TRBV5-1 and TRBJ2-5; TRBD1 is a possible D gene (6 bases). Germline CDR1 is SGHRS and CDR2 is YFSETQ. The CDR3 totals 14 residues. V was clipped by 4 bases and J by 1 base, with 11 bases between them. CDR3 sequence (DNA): TGCGCCAGCAGCACTGGGGGCATCCAAGAGACCCAGTACTTC. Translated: CASSTGGIQETQYF.

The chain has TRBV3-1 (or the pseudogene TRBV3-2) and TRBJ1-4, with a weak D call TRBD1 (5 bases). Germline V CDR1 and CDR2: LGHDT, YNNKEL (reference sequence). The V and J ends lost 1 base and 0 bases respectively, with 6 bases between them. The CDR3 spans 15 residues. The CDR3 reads CASSQAGSTNEKLFF. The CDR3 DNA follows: TGTGCCAGCAGCCAAGCAGGGTCAACTAATGAAAAACTGTTTTTT.

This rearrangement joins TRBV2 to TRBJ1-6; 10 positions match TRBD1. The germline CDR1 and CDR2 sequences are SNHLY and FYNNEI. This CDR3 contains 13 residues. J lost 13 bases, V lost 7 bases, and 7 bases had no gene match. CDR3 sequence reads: CASNDRGPLPLHF. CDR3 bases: TGTGCCAGCAATGACAGGGGGCCGTTGCCCCTCCACTTT.

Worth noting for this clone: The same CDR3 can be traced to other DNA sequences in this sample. CDR3 in amino acids: CASSSQGGNTEAFF. The DNA for the CDR3 is TGCGCCAGCAGCTCCCAGGGGGGGAACACTGAAGCTTTCTTT. The chain employs TRBV5-1 and TRBJ1-1; 7 bases are a match to TRBD1. The trim removed 3 bases at V and 1 base at J, leaving 3 bases unmatched. The CDR3 runs 14 residues. The germline V gene encodes CDR1 SGHRS and CDR2 YFSETQ.